These 16 T cell receptor beta chains were all obtained from the same sample, sequenced in a study of cytomegalovirus exposure and HLA in healthy donors. The PCR had 60 Vbeta and 13 Jbeta primers. Sequencing was performed with immunoSEQ multiplex PCR; in TCRdb, only in-frame clones are kept and a portion is missing. The sample records 130,000 or so clones, approximately 82% being singletons. The sequenced sample was PBMCs. All receptors derive from a woman in her thirties or forties in good health and CMV-seronegative.

The CDR3 loop reads CASSVAGTDYYEQYF. CDR3 coding DNA: TGTGCCAGCAGCGTAGCTGGGACAGATTACTACGAGCAGTACTTC. This chain connects TRBV9 to TRBJ2-7; 7 bases are shared with TRBD1. The CDR3 contains 15 residues. CDR1 SGDLS and CDR2 YYNGEE come from the germline V gene. V was pared by 0 bases and J by 3 bases, with 6 bases of the junction left unmatched.

The V and J genes are TRBV4-2 and TRBJ2-3; 7 nucleotides line up with TRBD2. The CDR3 extends over 15 amino acids. Per the germline V gene, CDR1 is LGHNA and CDR2 is YNFKEQ. The ends lost 0 bases at V and 6 bases at J; junction bases unmatched: 6. The CDR3 DNA follows: TGTGCCAGCAGCCAAGATACTAGCGCTGTTGATACGCAGTATTTT. It translates to CASSQDTSAVDTQYF.

CDR3 DNA sequence: TGCGCCAGCAGCCAAGATCTCGGTCAGCCCCAGCATTTT. It is translated as CASSQDLGQPQHF. The chain links TRBV4-3 to TRBJ1-5; D is ambiguous. From germline, CDR1 is LGHNA and CDR2 YSLEER. V was clipped by 0 bases and J by 6 bases, with 6 bases between them. The CDR3 is made up of 13 amino acids.

CDR3 loop: CASSPGLAVAQYF. The DNA of the CDR3 is TGTGCCAGCAGCCCGGGACTAGCGGTGGCCCAGTACTTC. The chain joins TRBV7-6 to TRBJ2-5, with 11 bases matching TRBD2. This CDR3 has 13 amino acids. The J segment lost 9 bases and the V segment lost 5 bases, leaving 5 bases of the junction unmatched. The germline V gene encodes CDR1 SGHVS and CDR2 FNYEAQ.

The chain joins TRBV19 to TRBJ2-3; a weak D match, TRBD1 (6 bases). Germline V CDR1 and CDR2: LNHDA, SQIVND (reference sequence). Trimming shortened V by 3 bases and J by 2 bases, and 24 bases separated the two germline ends. This CDR3 has 19 amino acids. CDR3 loop: CASSIRQEFKGRITDTQYF. The CDR3 coding sequence is TGTGCCAGTAGTATCAGACAGGAATTTAAAGGTAGGATCACAGATACGCAGTATTTT. The whole variable domain, filled in from reference TRBV19 and TRBJ2-3, reads DGGITQSPKYLFRKEGQNVTLSCEQNLNHDAMYWYRQDPGQGLRLIYYSQIVNDFQKGDIAEGYSVSREKKESFPLTVTSAQKNPTAFYLCASSIRQEFKGRITDTQYFGPGTRLTVL.

The rearrangement uses TRBV9 and TRBJ2-3, with 7 bases identical to TRBD2. CDR1 is SGDLS and CDR2 is YYNGEE in the germline V gene. J lost 1 base, V lost 4 bases, and 12 bases had no gene match. CDR3 length: 17 residues. CDR3 amino acids: CASSPTTTSARTDTQYF. In nucleotides, the CDR3 is TGTGCCAGCAGCCCCACTACTACTAGCGCCCGCACAGATACGCAGTATTTT.

The sample holds one count of this clone. The gene calls are TRBV19 and TRBJ2-7; 10 positions match TRBD1. V was clipped by 6 bases and J by 1 base; unmatched bases: 6. This CDR3 contains 15 residues. The germline gives CDR1 LNHDA, CDR2 SQIVND (reference sequence). CDR3 loop: CASRSEGQGSYEQYF. The CDR3 nucleotides are TGTGCCAGTAGGTCGGAGGGACAGGGGTCCTACGAGCAGTACTTC. The full variable domain, rest sourced from reference TRBV19 and TRBJ2-7, is DGGITQSPKYLFRKEGQNVTLSCEQNLNHDAMYWYRQDPGQGLRLIYYSQIVNDFQKGDIAEGYSVSREKKESFPLTVTSAQKNPTAFYLCASRSEGQGSYEQYFGPGTRLTVT.

This clone was recorded only once. This sequence joins TRBV19 and TRBJ1-2; 7 bases fit TRBD1. Germline V gives CDR1 LNHDA, CDR2 SQIVND (reference sequence). The CDR3 runs 12 residues. V was pared by 11 bases and J by 5 bases, with 8 bases of the junction left unmatched. DNA of the CDR3: TGTGCCGGAGGGACAGAACATTATGGCTACACCTTC. It yields the protein CAGGTEHYGYTF.

V and J are TRBV7-9 and TRBJ2-1; unclear D gene. V was pared by 2 bases and J by 3 bases, with 5 bases between. This CDR3 spans 13 amino acids. Per germline, CDR1 SEHNR and CDR2 FQNEAQ (reference sequence). The CDR3 nucleotides are TGTGCCAGCAGCTTACCCAGCTACAATGAGCAGTTCTTC. Its protein product is CASSLPSYNEQFF.

The CDR3, as DNA: TGTGCCAGCAGCCCCCGGGACAGGGGGCTTGAGCAGTTCTTC. It encodes CASSPRDRGLEQFF. The genes are TRBV7-3 and TRBJ2-1, with 12 bases lining up with TRBD1. The CDR3 consists of 14 residues. Looked up from germline, CDR1 is SGHTA and CDR2 is FQGTGA. Trimming took 5 bases from V and 9 from J; bases not matched to a gene: 5.

V and J are TRBV14 and TRBJ2-7; D is possibly TRBD2 (5 bases). Trimming pared 8 bases from V and 5 bases from J, leaving 16 bases between. Germline assignment: CDR1 SGHDN and CDR2 FVKESK. The CDR3 sequence is 13 residues long. Written as DNA, the CDR3 is TGTGCCAGCCGGGTAACGGGGTGGGACGAGCAGTACTTC. Translation gives CASRVTGWDEQYF.

This clone was seen a single time. The V call is TRBV6-5, the J call TRBJ2-3; 8 nucleotides agree with TRBD1. V trimming: 1 base; J trimming: 3 bases; junction bases outside the gene matches: 6. The CDR3 is 16 residues long. CDR1 is MNHEY and CDR2 is SVGAGI in the germline V gene. The CDR3 loop reads CASSYLGQGPTDTQYF. The DNA for the CDR3 is TGTGCCAGCAGTTACTTAGGACAGGGTCCAACAGATACGCAGTATTTT.

V is TRBV2 and J is TRBJ1-1, with TRBD1 matching over 10 bases. This CDR3 region has 14 residues. V dropped 5 bases and J dropped 3; count of bases not matched to a gene: 3. The germline V gene has CDR1 SNHLY and CDR2 FYNNEI. The CDR3 loop reads CASSTGQGYTEAFF. The CDR3 DNA is TGTGCCAGCAGTACGGGACAGGGGTACACTGAAGCTTTCTTT.

This sequence joins TRBV7-9 and TRBJ2-7; TRBD2 matches 9 bases. The CDR3 extends over 15 amino acids. V shed 5 bases and J 2 bases; nucleotides not matched to a gene: 7. Germline-derived CDR1 and CDR2 are SEHNR and FQNEAQ (reference sequence). CDR3 coding DNA: TGTGCCAGCAGCGTTTTTAGCGGGAGTGCCTACGAGCAGTACTTC. It translates to CASSVFSGSAYEQYF.

This clone came up once. The chain recombines TRBV10-3 with TRBJ2-3, with TRBD2 identical over 10 bases. The CDR3 is made up of 18 amino acids. Unmatched junction bases numbered 14, after V lost 4 bases and J lost 4 bases. From germline, CDR1 is ENHRY and CDR2 SYGVKD. The CDR3 nucleotides read TGTGCCATCAGTGGGAACCCTTCGGGACTAGCGTTCCCAGATACGCAGTATTTT. As protein: CAISGNPSGLAFPDTQYF.

The chain joins TRBV7-2 to TRBJ2-1, with D tentatively TRBD2 (5 bases). The CDR3 runs to 16 residues. Looked up from germline, CDR1 is SGHTA and CDR2 is FQGNSA. V gave up 1 base and J gave up 6 bases, with 16 bases separating them. Here the CDR3 DNA reads TGTGCCAGCAGCTTAGTTGCGCGGGCCGTGGGCAATGAGCAGTTCTTC. Amino acid sequence: CASSLVARAVGNEQFF.